Reported below is one TCR beta chain. Trimming left V 3 bases short and J 7 bases short, with 8 bases between. Germline CDR1 and CDR2: SGHRS and YFSETQ. The CDR3 totals 12 residues. The data are from a study of T cells in localized non-small cell lung cancer. Sequencing was performed with immunoSEQ multiplex PCR; in TCRdb, only in-frame clones are kept and a portion is missing. The sample has approximately 32,000 clones, 82% seen once. This receptor was identified in a male donor aged 60 or over with stage III squamous cell lung carcinoma. This specimen consisted of peripheral blood, obtained before any cancer treatment. This chain uses TRBV5-1 with TRBJ2-4; D is perhaps TRBD1 or TRBD2 (5 bases each). The chain's CDR3 is CASSSGRNIQYF. CDR3 nucleotides: TGCGCCAGCAGCTCGGGACGTAACATTCAGTACTTC.